This T cell receptor (beta chain) was captured in a study of radiation and T cells in renal cell carcinoma (dated by TCRdb to the early 2020s). For the wider study: Samples came from a clinical trial, in which primary renal cell carcinomas received 15 Gy stereotactic body radiation therapy followed by nephrectomy 4 weeks later. A total of some 51 samples underwent TCR beta sequencing, made up of 26 tumors and some 27 peripheral blood samples. Across all 50 or so samples, under 4,500,000 unique CDR3 nucleotide sequences, encoding 2,658,974 unique CDR3 amino acid sequences, were identified.

The CDR3 spans 14 residues, from the cysteine through the phenylalanine. The sequence is cut down to CDR3 DNA, 42 bases in frame from base 1. CDR1 is given as GTSNPN and CDR2 as SVGIG, both from the germline V gene (reference sequence). V is cut by 2 bases and J by 7 bases, and the space between the germline ends is 15 bases. A remark on this clone: Its antigen target is currently unknown. It has no much larger one-base neighbor in the sample; base qualities were not kept.

Findings and caveats that apply to the study as a whole: Blood repertoire dynamics were not followed beyond 4 weeks after treatment. Because pretreatment tumor biopsies were not available, the study could not determine whether clonotypes were already present within the tumor at baseline. Because the trial had a single-armed design, the trial could not examine how radiation dose or scheduling affected the TCR repertoire. In blood, the top tumor clonotypes increased between baseline and 2 weeks post-radiation and then shrank by 4 weeks, which suggests that tumor-resident clones expanded only transiently.

The time point label, read with the paper, signifies: blood 2 weeks post-SBRT. What the treatment or condition label conveys for this sample: 15 Gy SBRT to primary tumor, nephrectomy 4 weeks later. To follow tumor-enriched clonotypes, serial peripheral blood was collected from radiation-treated patients at baseline and at 2 weeks and 4 weeks after SBRT. Renal cell carcinoma with clear cell pathology was present in all patients. The QIAamp DNA Blood Mini Kit (Qiagen) was used to prepare genomic DNA for TCR sequencing. The analyses included only samples that passed all quality control checks. The immunoSEQ kit was used, according to the manufacturer's recommendations, to generate TCR beta libraries from genomic DNA. For library preparation, a first multiplex PCR was performed with proprietary primers, followed by a second PCR in which unique barcodes were added, and bead cleanups were performed after each round. Each sample batch included a kit-provided positive control reaction and a negative control reaction. The final libraries were assessed on an Agilent 4200 TapeStation D1000 ScreenTape, pooled by volume, and quantified by qPCR. Sequencing was performed on an Illumina NextSeq500 with a MidOutput 150-cycle cartridge, and 156 Read1 and 15 Index1 cycles were run with kit custom primers. The pooled library was loaded at about 1 pM, with an approximately 20% PhiX control spiked in. As for the original processing: Vendor-processed data were analyzed in R, and a clonotype was defined as all T cells sharing the same CDR3 nucleotide sequence. In the clone abundance analyses, frequencies were normalized to the 10,000 most abundant clones in each sample. Public T cell clones, averaging fewer than five per sample, were removed before analysis. Tumor-enriched clonotypes and baseline blood-enriched clonotypes were defined as those with an abundance difference of at least 32-fold between compartments. A beta-binomial differential abundance model was applied to find clonotypes that expanded or contracted between blood time points. The Baroni-Urbani and Buser coefficient was used to measure tumor-blood repertoire similarity, and groups were compared with two-tailed Wilcoxon tests in R. TCRdb's version of the immuneACCESS table is confined to in-frame rearrangements and falls short of the full clone set. An unresolved V gene accounts for under half of the shortfall where checked; the remainder is of unknown origin. That table supplies the V and J calls and clone size; D and trimming were determined from the DNA. For this sample the table gives fewer than 90,000 clones, of which approximately 86% were detected only once. The leading ten clones occupy approximately 22% of the sample.

The sequence is built from TRBV30 and TRBJ2-1; tentative D gene TRBD2, with 6 bases matching. Here the sequenced sample was blood, taken from a patient whose treatment included radiotherapy and nephrectomy. The receptor comes from a woman between 45 and 60 years old with renal cell carcinoma. The CDR3: CAWSMLGLVNEQFF. The base sequence is TGTGCCTGGAGTATGTTGGGACTGGTGAATGAGCAGTTCTTC.